Below, 18 T cell receptor beta chains from the same sample are listed, as sequenced in a study of blood T cell repertoires in COVID-19. Using immunoSEQ multiplex PCR, the repertoire was profiled, and TCRdb retains in-frame clones only, with some absent. The table has about 330,000 clones, roughly 87% seen once. The source material was PBMCs or T cells enriched from blood (not recorded which). These receptors originate from a woman aged 25 to 39 who had recovered from COVID-19.

The chain uses TRBV25-1 and TRBJ2-7, with TRBD2 as a possible D gene (5 bases). V gave up 4 bases and J gave up 2 bases, with 15 bases separating them. The germline V gene has CDR1 MGHDK and CDR2 SYGVNS. The CDR3 length is 15 residues. Written as DNA, the CDR3 is TGTGCCAGCAGTGCCCCCGGACTTACAGCCTACGAGCAGTACTTC. Protein: CASSAPGLTAYEQYF.

The CDR3 coding sequence is TGTGCCAGTGGACTCCGGGACAGTGAGCCTGGGACCCAGTACTTC. Translating it yields CASGLRDSEPGTQYF. J is TRBJ2-5 and V is TRBV6-6; 7 positions match TRBD1. This CDR3 has 15 residues. V gave up 9 bases and J gave up 7 bases; unmatched junction bases: 17. Germline V gene sequence: CDR1 MNHNY, CDR2 SVGAGI (reference sequence).

This clone showed up just once. This chain joins TRBV19 and TRBJ2-7; 9 nucleotides agree with TRBD1. The CDR3 consists of 13 residues. CDR1 is LNHDA, CDR2 SQIVND, per germline (reference sequence). With V trimmed by 6 bases and J by 6 bases, 6 bases remained unmatched. The DNA for the CDR3 is TGTGCCAGTAGCAAAACAGGGGGCGGCGAGCAGTACTTC. Amino acid sequence: CASSKTGGGEQYF. Filled out from reference TRBV19 and TRBJ2-7, the complete variable domain reads DGGITQSPKYLFRKEGQNVTLSCEQNLNHDAMYWYRQDPGQGLRLIYYSQIVNDFQKGDIAEGYSVSREKKESFPLTVTSAQKNPTAFYLCASSKTGGGEQYFGPGTRLTVT.

V is TRBV30 and J is TRBJ1-3, with D perhaps matching TRBD1 (6 bases). Germline V gene data show CDR1 as GTSNPN and CDR2 as SVGIG (reference sequence). Trimming took off 0 bases at V and 4 bases at J, with 7 bases between the two ends. This CDR3 has 13 residues. CDR3 residues: CAWSVDRGNTIYF. The CDR3 DNA reads TGTGCCTGGAGTGTAGACAGGGGAAACACCATATATTTT.

This clone has only a few counts. In nucleotides, the CDR3 is TGTGCCAGCAGTTTATTAGAGGTAAGGGGTGGAACTGAAGCTTTCTTT. It specifies CASSLLEVRGGTEAFF. This chain uses TRBV28 with TRBJ1-1; D might be TRBD1 (5 bases). V shed 1 base and J shed 5 bases, with 17 bases lying between them. The CDR3 spans 16 residues. Looked up from germline, CDR1 is MDHEN and CDR2 is SYDVKM.

The J gene is TRBJ1-4, the V gene TRBV28; the D is unclear. The V and J ends lost 7 bases and 5 bases respectively, with 17 bases between them. CDR3 length: 15 amino acids. Germline CDR1 MDHEN, CDR2 SYDVKM. CDR3 amino acids: CASTPVGRKNEKLFF. In nucleotides, the CDR3 is TGTGCCAGCACCCCCGTGGGCAGGAAAAATGAAAAACTGTTTTTT.

The chain couples TRBV11-2 to TRBJ2-7; D may be TRBD2 (6 bases). Germline-derived CDR1 and CDR2 are SGHAT and FQNNGV. Trimming removed 4 bases from V and 4 bases from J, with 17 bases in between. This CDR3 is 15 amino acids long. The CDR3 reads CASSYDRAGQYEQYF. The CDR3, as DNA: TGTGCCAGCAGCTACGACCGGGCGGGGCAGTACGAGCAGTACTTC.

The chain is built from TRBV24-1 and TRBJ2-5, with TRBD2 matching 11 bases. J was trimmed by 1 base and V by 4 bases; bases with no gene match: 7. The germline V gene has CDR1 KGHDR and CDR2 SFDVKD. This CDR3 has 17 residues. CDR3 nucleotide sequence: TGTGCCACCAGTGACCCCTCTAGCGGGGGGTTCCAAGAGACCCAGTACTTC. This codes for CATSDPSSGGFQETQYF.

The chain recombines TRBV11-1 with TRBJ1-4; no reliable D call. Germline V gene sequence: CDR1 SGHAT, CDR2 FQDESV (reference sequence). The CDR3 runs 15 residues. V was shortened by 0 bases and J by 2 bases, with 7 bases between the two germline ends. This CDR3 is CASSLAANTNEKLFF. The DNA for the CDR3 is TGTGCCAGCAGCTTAGCTGCGAACACTAATGAAAAACTGTTTTTT.

The V and J genes are TRBV10-3 and TRBJ1-2, with D possibly TRBD1 on 6 matching bases. CDR1 ENHRY and CDR2 SYGVKD come from the germline V gene. This CDR3 is built from 12 residues. V gave up 10 bases and J gave up 5 bases, with 14 bases separating them. CDR3 sequence reads: CATSGQRYGYTF. The CDR3 coding sequence is TGTGCCACCTCCGGACAGCGTTATGGCTACACCTTC.

This chain uses TRBV19 with TRBJ1-4; TRBD1 matches 9 bases. The CDR3 runs to 15 residues. Trimming took 1 base from V and 7 from J; bases not matched to a gene: 4. CDR1 and CDR2 from the germline V gene are LNHDA and SQIVND (reference sequence). CDR3 coding DNA: TGTGCCAGTAGTATAGTGGACAGGGGCGGTGAAAAACTGTTTTTT. Its protein product is CASSIVDRGGEKLFF. The variable domain in full, completed from reference TRBV19 and TRBJ1-4, reads DGGITQSPKYLFRKEGQNVTLSCEQNLNHDAMYWYRQDPGQGLRLIYYSQIVNDFQKGDIAEGYSVSREKKESFPLTVTSAQKNPTAFYLCASSIVDRGGEKLFFGSGTQLSVL.

The chain joins TRBV5-5 to TRBJ2-3; possibly TRBD2 for D (6 bases). V was trimmed by 1 base and J by 1 base, leaving 10 bases between them. Germline V gene data show CDR1 as SGHKS and CDR2 as YYEKEE (reference sequence). The CDR3 is 15 residues long. The CDR3 loop reads CASSLLPSGTDTQYF. The CDR3 region has the DNA TGTGCCAGCAGCTTGCTTCCTAGCGGCACAGATACGCAGTATTTT.

The rearrangement links TRBV19 to TRBJ1-4; TRBD1 matches 9 bases. CDR1 and CDR2 from the germline V gene are LNHDA and SQIVND (reference sequence). The ends lost 5 bases at V and 7 bases at J; junction bases unmatched: 11. There are 16 residues in the CDR3. The CDR3 loop is CASSLGQGRIGEKLFF. CDR3 sequence (DNA): TGTGCCAGTAGTTTGGGACAGGGCCGAATAGGTGAAAAACTGTTTTTT.

Concerning this clone itself: Other DNA sequences in this specimen translate into the identical CDR3. This chain connects TRBV10-3 to TRBJ1-2, with D unresolved. CDR1 ENHRY and CDR2 SYGVKD come from the germline V gene. The CDR3 loop spans 14 amino acids. V was trimmed by 0 bases and J by 3 bases, leaving 8 bases between them. CDR3 protein: CAISESGVHYGYTF. CDR3 sequence (DNA): TGTGCCATCAGTGAGTCCGGGGTACACTATGGCTACACCTTC.

Details on this clone: In the same sample, other DNA sequences code for this CDR3. CDR3: CASSQGDSLSYEQYF. Written as DNA, the CDR3 is TGCGCCAGCAGCCAAGGGGACTCCCTCTCCTACGAGCAGTACTTC. The J gene is TRBJ2-7, the V gene TRBV4-1, with D perhaps TRBD2 (6 bases). Germline-derived CDR1 and CDR2 are MGHRA and YSYEKL. CDR3 length equals 15 residues. The V end was cut by 1 base, the J end by 0 bases, with 10 bases between.

The chain has TRBV11-2 and TRBJ2-5; 7 bases align to TRBD2. Germline V gene sequence: CDR1 SGHAT, CDR2 FQNNGV. The CDR3 is made up of 14 amino acids. The V gene end was trimmed by 2 bases and the J gene end by 5 bases; junction bases not matched to a gene: 5. The CDR3 coding sequence is TGTGCCAGCAGCTTACCCTGGCGGGGGGAGACCCAGTACTTC. Amino acids: CASSLPWRGETQYF.

The V and J genes are TRBV7-2 and TRBJ1-6; no definite D call. The CDR3 consists of 18 residues. CDR1 is SGHTA, CDR2 FQGNSA, per germline. Trimming left V 8 bases short and J 7 bases short, with 27 bases between. In DNA form, the CDR3 reads TGTGCCAGCGCTAAGAGCGGGAGCAGCCTTATCGGGAATTCACCCCTCCACTTT. Translation gives CASAKSGSSLIGNSPLHF.

In its sample, this clone was seen a few times. This chain connects TRBV11-3 to TRBJ2-1; D not resolved. Between the trimmed V and J ends, which lost 2 bases and 0 bases, there was a span of 8 bases. This CDR3 has 15 residues. The germline V gene has CDR1 SGHNT and CDR2 YENEEA. The CDR3 bases are TGTGCCAGCAGCTTATACTCTACCTCCTACAATGAGCAGTTCTTC. Translated, it gives CASSLYSTSYNEQFF.